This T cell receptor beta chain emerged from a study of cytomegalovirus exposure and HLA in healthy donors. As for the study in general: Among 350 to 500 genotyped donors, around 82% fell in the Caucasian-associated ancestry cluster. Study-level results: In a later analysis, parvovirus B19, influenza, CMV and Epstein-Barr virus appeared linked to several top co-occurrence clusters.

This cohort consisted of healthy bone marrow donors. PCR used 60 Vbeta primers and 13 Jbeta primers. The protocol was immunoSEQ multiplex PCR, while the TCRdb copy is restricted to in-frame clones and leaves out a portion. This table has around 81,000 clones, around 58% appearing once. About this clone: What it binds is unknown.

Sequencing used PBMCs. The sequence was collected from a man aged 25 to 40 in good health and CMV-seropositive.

The CDR3 DNA reads TGTGCCAGCGGCCCGGGGGGCACAGATACGCAGTATTTT. Its translation: CASGPGGTDTQYF. The rearrangement uses TRBV6-1 and TRBJ2-3; D might be TRBD2 (6 bases). The CDR3 loop spans 13 amino acids. Germline lookup yields CDR1 MNHNS and CDR2 SASEGT. Trimming stripped 8 bases from V and 1 base from J, with 10 bases between.